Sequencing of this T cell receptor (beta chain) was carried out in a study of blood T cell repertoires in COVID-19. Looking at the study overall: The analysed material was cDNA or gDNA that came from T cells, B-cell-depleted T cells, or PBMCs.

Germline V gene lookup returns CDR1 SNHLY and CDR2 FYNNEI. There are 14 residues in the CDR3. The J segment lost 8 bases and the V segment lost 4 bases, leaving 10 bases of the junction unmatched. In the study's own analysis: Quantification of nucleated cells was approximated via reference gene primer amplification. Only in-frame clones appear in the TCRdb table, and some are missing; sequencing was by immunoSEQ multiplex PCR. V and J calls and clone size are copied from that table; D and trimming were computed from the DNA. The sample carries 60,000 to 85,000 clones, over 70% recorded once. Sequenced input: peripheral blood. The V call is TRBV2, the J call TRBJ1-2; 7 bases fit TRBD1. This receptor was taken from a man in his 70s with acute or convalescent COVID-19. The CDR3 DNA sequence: TGTGCCAGCAGTGGTTTAGGGGGCTCGAGAGGCTACACCTTC. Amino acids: CASSGLGGSRGYTF.